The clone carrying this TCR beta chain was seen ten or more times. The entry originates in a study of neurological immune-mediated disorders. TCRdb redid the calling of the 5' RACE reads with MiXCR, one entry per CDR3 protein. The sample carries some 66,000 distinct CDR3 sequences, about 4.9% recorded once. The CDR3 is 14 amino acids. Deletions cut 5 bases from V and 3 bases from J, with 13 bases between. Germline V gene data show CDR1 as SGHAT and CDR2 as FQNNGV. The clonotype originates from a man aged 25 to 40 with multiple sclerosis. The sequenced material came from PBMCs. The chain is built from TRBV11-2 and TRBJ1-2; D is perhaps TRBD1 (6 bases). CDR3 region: CASSNRVKDYGYTF. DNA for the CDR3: TGTGCCAGCAGCAACAGGGTGAAGGACTATGGCTACACCTTC.